One sample yielded the 9 T cell receptor beta chains listed below, sequenced in a study of breast tumors, draining lymph nodes, adjacent tissues. TCRdb analysed the multiplex PCR reads with MiXCR anew, one entry per CDR3 protein. Among about 100,000 distinct CDR3 sequences, 21% were seen once, and the ten largest hold 1% to 1.5%. Axillary draining lymph nodes of breast cancer patients supplied the node samples. Source material: axillary lymph node tissue. Every receptor here comes from a female donor with breast cancer. Some clones in this sample may be carry-over from other donors' samples.

The gene calls are TRBV5-5 and TRBJ1-1; D gene ambiguous. Trimming took 0 bases from V and 3 from J, leaving 12 bases between them. Per germline, CDR1 SGHKS and CDR2 YYEKEE (reference sequence). The length of the CDR3 is 15 residues. CDR3 amino acids: CASSLAYRRDTEAFF. The CDR3 DNA reads as TGTGCCAGCAGCTTGGCCTATCGGAGGGACACTGAAGCTTTCTTT.

This clonotype showed up many times. DNA for the CDR3: TGCGCCAGCAGGGACGGGGGGTTCGATGAGCAGTTCTTC. Translation: CASRDGGFDEQFF. This chain uses TRBV5-1 with TRBJ2-1; the match to TRBD2 covers 7 bases. V lost 5 bases, J lost 8 bases, and 7 bases stayed unmatched. The CDR3 consists of 13 residues. From germline, CDR1 is SGHRS and CDR2 YFSETQ. The whole variable domain, remainder taken from reference TRBV5-1 and TRBJ2-1, is KAGVTQTPRYLIKTRGQQVTLSCSPISGHRSVSWYQQTPGQGLQFLFEYFSETQRNKGNFPGRFSGRQFSNSRSEMNVSTLELGDSALYLCASRDGGFDEQFFGPGTRLTVL.

The chain is built from TRBV10-1 and TRBJ1-5; 7 positions match TRBD1. Per germline, CDR1 WNHNN and CDR2 SYGVQD (reference sequence). This CDR3 region has 14 residues. V was pared by 0 bases and J by 6 bases, with 2 bases of the junction left unmatched. The CDR3 is CASSESTGSQPQHF. CDR3 nucleotides: TGCGCCAGCAGTGAGTCGACAGGGAGTCAGCCCCAGCATTTT.

This clonotype was seen many times. This chain links TRBV6-1 with TRBJ1-3; 7 bases are a match to TRBD1. Losses at the gene ends were 7 bases for V and 3 bases for J; bases not matched to a gene: 6. The V gene's germline CDR1 is MNHNS and CDR2 SASEGT. This CDR3 is built from 14 residues. CDR3 region: CASIKGAGGNTIYF. In DNA, the CDR3 is TGTGCCAGCATTAAGGGGGCAGGTGGAAACACCATATATTTT.

Many counts were recorded for this clonotype. The chain links TRBV7-2 to TRBJ1-5; D is undetermined. The V gene lost 5 bases and the J gene lost 6 bases, with 11 bases spanning the gap. Germline V gene data show CDR1 as SGHTA and CDR2 as FQGNSA. CDR3 size: 13 residues. CDR3 in DNA: TGTGCCAGCAGCCTCCAACGTGGTCAGCCCCAGCATTTT. Protein: CASSLQRGQPQHF.

The chain uses TRBV6-5 and TRBJ1-3; D not resolved. Germline V lookup: CDR1 MNHEY, CDR2 SVGAGI. The CDR3 totals 13 residues. Trimming took off 7 bases at V and 6 bases at J, with 13 bases between the two ends. The CDR3 nucleotides are TGTGCCAGCAAAGAATCAAGTGAAAACACCATATATTTT. Translating it yields CASKESSENTIYF.

The table lists this clonotype with many counts. The J gene is TRBJ2-7, the V gene TRBV9; TRBD2 matches at 7 bases. Germline values: CDR1 SGDLS, CDR2 YYNGEE. V dropped 0 bases and J dropped 4; count of bases not matched to a gene: 4. The CDR3 has 14 amino acids. CDR3 loop: CASSVATGGYEQYF. The CDR3, as DNA: TGTGCCAGCAGCGTAGCGACGGGGGGTTACGAGCAGTACTTC.

Many counts were recorded for this clonotype. V gene TRBV3-1 combines with J gene TRBJ2-7; 9 nucleotides match TRBD2. Germline CDR1 and CDR2: LGHDT and YNNKEL (reference sequence). The CDR3 runs 15 residues. With V trimmed by 0 bases and J by 4 bases, 4 bases remained unmatched. The CDR3, as DNA: TGTGCCAGCAGCCAAGAGTCCCTAGCGGGGTACGAGCAGTACTTC. Encoded protein: CASSQESLAGYEQYF.

This clonotype was seen repeatedly, ten times or more. This chain links TRBV7-8 with TRBJ2-1, with D tentatively TRBD2 (5 bases). This CDR3 comprises 20 residues. Between the trimmed V and J ends, which lost 0 bases and 4 bases, there was a span of 25 bases. Looked up from germline, CDR1 is SGHVS and CDR2 is FQNEAQ. CDR3 sequence reads: CASSLAADRPGFTPYNEQFF. In DNA, the CDR3 is TGTGCCAGCAGCTTAGCCGCAGATAGACCGGGATTTACACCTTACAATGAGCAGTTCTTC.